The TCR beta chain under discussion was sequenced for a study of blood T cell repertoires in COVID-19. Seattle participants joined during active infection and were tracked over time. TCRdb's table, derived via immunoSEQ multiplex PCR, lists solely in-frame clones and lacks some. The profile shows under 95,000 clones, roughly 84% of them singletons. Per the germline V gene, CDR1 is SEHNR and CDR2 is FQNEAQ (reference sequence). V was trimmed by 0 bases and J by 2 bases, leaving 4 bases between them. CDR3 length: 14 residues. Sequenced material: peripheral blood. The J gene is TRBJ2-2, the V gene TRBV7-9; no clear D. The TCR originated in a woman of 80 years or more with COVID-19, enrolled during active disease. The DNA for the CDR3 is TGTGCCAGCAGCTTAGCGCGAAACACCGGGGAGCTGTTTTTT. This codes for CASSLARNTGELFF.